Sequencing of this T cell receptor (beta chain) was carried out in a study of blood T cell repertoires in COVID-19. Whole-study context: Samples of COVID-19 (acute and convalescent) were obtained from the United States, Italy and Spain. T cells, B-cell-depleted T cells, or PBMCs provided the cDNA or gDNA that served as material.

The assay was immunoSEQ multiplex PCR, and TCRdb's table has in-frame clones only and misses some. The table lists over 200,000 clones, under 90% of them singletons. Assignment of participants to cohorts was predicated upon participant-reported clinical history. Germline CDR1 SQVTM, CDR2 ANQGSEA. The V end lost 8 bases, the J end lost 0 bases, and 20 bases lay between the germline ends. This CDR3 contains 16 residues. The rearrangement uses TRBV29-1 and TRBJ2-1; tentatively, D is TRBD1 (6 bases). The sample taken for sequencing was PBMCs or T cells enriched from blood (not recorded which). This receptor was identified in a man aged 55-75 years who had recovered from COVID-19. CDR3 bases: TGCAGCATCGAAGGCGAGGGGGTGAGCTCCTACAATGAGCAGTTCTTC. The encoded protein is CSIEGEGVSSYNEQFF.